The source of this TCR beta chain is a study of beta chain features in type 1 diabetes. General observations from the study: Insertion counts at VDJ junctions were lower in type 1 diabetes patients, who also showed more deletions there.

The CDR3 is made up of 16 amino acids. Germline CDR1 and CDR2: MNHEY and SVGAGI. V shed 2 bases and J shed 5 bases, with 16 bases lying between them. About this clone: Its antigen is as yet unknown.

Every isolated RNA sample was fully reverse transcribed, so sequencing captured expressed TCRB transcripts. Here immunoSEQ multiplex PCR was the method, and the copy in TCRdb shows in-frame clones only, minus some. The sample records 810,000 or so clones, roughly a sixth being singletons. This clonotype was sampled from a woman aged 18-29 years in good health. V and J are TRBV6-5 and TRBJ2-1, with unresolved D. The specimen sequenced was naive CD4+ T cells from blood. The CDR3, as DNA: TGTGCCAGCAGTTACGCGCGCCAGCCAACCAACAATGAGCAGTTCTTC. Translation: CASSYARQPTNNEQFF.